The entry below describes one T cell receptor (beta chain). Clones were sequenced by immunoSEQ multiplex PCR, and TCRdb holds only the in-frame ones, with some missing. Altogether approximately 760,000 clones are present, approximately 85% being singletons, with the ten largest covering 0.0095% to 0.013%. This entry comes from a study of shared T cell receptors in the human thymus. CDR3 length equals 18 residues. Trimming took 3 bases from V and 0 from J; bases not matched to a gene: 13. The germline gives CDR1 SGHDT, CDR2 YYEEEE. These data are also associated with another study on human thymus T cells.

Material for sequencing was thymocytes. The receptor was derived from a girl under three years old with a congenital heart defect. The chain has TRBV5-6 and TRBJ1-2, with TRBD1 matching 8 bases. In DNA form, the CDR3 reads TGTGCCAGCAGCTACTCAACGACGACAGGGGCGCCTAACTATGGCTACACCTTC. It yields the protein CASSYSTTTGAPNYGYTF.